The 12 T cell receptor beta chains below were found in one sample sequenced in a study of technical replicates of blood from four donors. Generated by immunoSEQ multiplex PCR, the TCRdb table keeps only in-frame clones and is missing some. Of about 12,000 clones listed, approximately 95% are singletons. Specimen: PBMCs. These receptors were obtained from a human donor in good health.

The chain recombines TRBV29-1 with TRBJ1-2; TRBD1 aligns across 7 bases. CDR1 SQVTM and CDR2 ANQGSEA come from the germline V gene. The V gene end was trimmed by 7 bases and the J gene end by 8 bases; junction bases not matched to a gene: 16. The CDR3 spans 14 residues. DNA of the CDR3: TGCAGCGCCATGCCCTATACAGGGGCCGACGGCTACACCTTC. Residues: CSAMPYTGADGYTF. The entire variable domain, with the rest obtained from reference TRBV29-1 and TRBJ1-2, is as follows: SAVISQKPSRDICQRGTSLTIQCQVDSQVTMMFWYRQQPGQSLTLIATANQGSEATYESGFVIDKFPISRPNLTFSTLTVSNMSPEDSSIYLCSAMPYTGADGYTFGSGTRLTVV.

The genes are TRBV9 and TRBJ2-5; D is perhaps TRBD2 (5 bases). Germline values: CDR1 SGDLS, CDR2 YYNGEE. The CDR3 contains 15 residues. The ends were cut back, 5 bases at V and 2 bases at J, with 16 bases in the middle. The CDR3 loop is CASSMFGEQQETQYF. The DNA for the CDR3 is TGTGCCAGCAGTATGTTTGGGGAGCAGCAAGAGACCCAGTACTTC.

This clone was counted between two and nine times. The V gene is TRBV25-1, the J gene TRBJ2-7; TRBD1 might be the D (6 bases). V shed 6 bases and J shed 4 bases, with 10 bases lying between them. CDR3 length: 12 residues. CDR1 and CDR2 from the germline V gene are MGHDK and SYGVNS. The DNA for the CDR3 is TGTGCCAGCAGGTTACAGGGATACGAGCAGTACTTC. It codes for CASRLQGYEQYF.

This clone has a single count. The J gene is TRBJ2-3, the V gene TRBV30, with 11 bases aligning to TRBD2. Unmatched junction bases numbered 6, after V lost 0 bases and J lost 1 base. The germline CDR1 and CDR2 sequences are GTSNPN and SVGIG (reference sequence). The CDR3 has 17 residues. For the CDR3, the DNA is TGTGCCTGGAGTGTTGGGCTAGCGGGAGGTGGCACAGATACGCAGTATTTT. It is translated as CAWSVGLAGGGTDTQYF.

This rearrangement joins TRBV7-2 to TRBJ2-1; TRBD2 agrees at 10 bases. V dropped 5 bases and J dropped 6; count of bases not matched to a gene: 7. This CDR3 has 15 residues. CDR1 SGHTA and CDR2 FQGNSA come from the germline V gene. Written as DNA, the CDR3 is TGTGCCAGCAGCCCTAGCGGGAGCGCCGTCAATGAGCAGTTCTTC. Translation gives CASSPSGSAVNEQFF.

V and J are TRBV7-8 and TRBJ1-5; 7 bases align to TRBD1. This CDR3 is built from 15 residues. V gave up 1 base and J gave up 1 base; unmatched junction bases: 1. The germline gives CDR1 SGHVS, CDR2 FQNEAQ. CDR3 sequence (DNA): TGTGCCAGCAGCTTAGAGGGGGCAAGCAATCAGCCCCAGCATTTT. Protein product: CASSLEGASNQPQHF.

This rearrangement joins TRBV19 to TRBJ2-7; a possible D gene is TRBD1 (6 bases). This CDR3 spans 14 amino acids. Germline V gene sequence: CDR1 LNHDA, CDR2 SQIVND (reference sequence). Trimming took 3 bases from V and 2 from J, leaving 11 bases between them. DNA for the CDR3: TGTGCCAGTAGTATGGGACAAGAAGCCTACGAGCAGTACTTC. Protein: CASSMGQEAYEQYF.

V is TRBV5-5 and J is TRBJ1-1, with D maybe TRBD1 (5 bases). Germline V CDR1 and CDR2: SGHKS, YYEKEE (reference sequence). Between the trimmed V and J ends, which lost 0 bases and 0 bases, there was a span of 12 bases. The CDR3 loop spans 16 amino acids. CDR3 DNA sequence: TGTGCCAGCAGCTTGGCCGCGGGGGAGGTGAACACTGAAGCTTTCTTT. It specifies CASSLAAGEVNTEAFF.

The chain carries TRBV10-3 and TRBJ2-3; 10 bases align to TRBD2. This CDR3 has 15 amino acids. V trimming: 6 bases; J trimming: 4 bases; junction bases outside the gene matches: 7. CDR1 and CDR2 (germline): ENHRY, SYGVKD. CDR3 protein: CAISRAGGGSDTQYF. In nucleotides, the CDR3 is TGTGCCATCAGCAGAGCGGGAGGGGGTTCAGATACGCAGTATTTT.

CDR3 loop: CASSREGLAGRYEQYF. The CDR3 DNA is TGTGCCAGCAGCCGTGAAGGACTAGCGGGTCGGTACGAGCAGTACTTC. The genes are TRBV4-2 and TRBJ2-7; 11 nucleotides align to TRBD2. Trimming cost V 4 bases and J 4 bases; bases outside gene matches: 9. This CDR3 is 16 amino acids long. The germline CDR1 and CDR2 sequences are LGHNA and YNFKEQ.

The rearrangement joins TRBV10-1 to TRBJ1-4; D possibly corresponds to TRBD1 (6 bases). The germline V gene encodes CDR1 WNHNN and CDR2 SYGVQD (reference sequence). Trimming took off 6 bases at V and 8 bases at J, with 13 bases between the two ends. The CDR3 consists of 13 residues. In nucleotides, the CDR3 is TGCGCCAGCAGCCAGGGGAGTGGCGAAAAACTGTTTTTT. Translating it yields CASSQGSGEKLFF.

This clone was seen a few times. The chain joins TRBV4-2 to TRBJ2-7, with 13 bases that match TRBD2. The V gene end was trimmed by 4 bases and the J gene end by 5 bases; junction bases not matched to a gene: 11. This CDR3 comprises 17 residues. CDR1 is LGHNA, CDR2 YNFKEQ, per germline. Here the CDR3 reads CASSRNTGTSGMNEQYF. DNA of the CDR3: TGTGCCAGCAGCCGAAACACCGGGACTAGCGGGATGAACGAGCAGTACTTC.